The T cell receptor (beta chain) described here comes from a study of T-cell memory formation after mild COVID-19. Overall study: Largely donor-specific sequence clusters came from two donors. Points from the study as a whole: Clones that contracted clustered mainly in CM and EM if CD4+ and in EMRA if CD8+. Nothing showed for sure that second-wave clones peaking on day 37 were SARS-CoV-2 specific.

TCRdb used MiXCR to reprocess the 5' RACE reads, holding one entry per CDR3 protein. The table includes some 490,000 distinct CDR3 sequences, around a sixth detected once. Concerning this clonotype: Its antigen is not identified.

The CDR3 sequence is 15 residues long. The V end lost 6 bases, the J end lost 0 bases, and 12 bases lay between the germline ends. The receptor was isolated from an adult woman who had mild COVID-19 (a few samples of this study predate the infection). Cell type and time point are not known. Material for sequencing was PBMCs or a T cell subset sorted from them (not recorded which). The rearrangement uses TRBV12-3 or TRBV12-4 and TRBJ2-4; D is uncertain. CDR3 in amino acids: CASSPPYLAKNIQYF. The CDR3 DNA reads as TGTGCCAGCAGCCCCCCGTATCTAGCCAAAAACATTCAGTACTTC.